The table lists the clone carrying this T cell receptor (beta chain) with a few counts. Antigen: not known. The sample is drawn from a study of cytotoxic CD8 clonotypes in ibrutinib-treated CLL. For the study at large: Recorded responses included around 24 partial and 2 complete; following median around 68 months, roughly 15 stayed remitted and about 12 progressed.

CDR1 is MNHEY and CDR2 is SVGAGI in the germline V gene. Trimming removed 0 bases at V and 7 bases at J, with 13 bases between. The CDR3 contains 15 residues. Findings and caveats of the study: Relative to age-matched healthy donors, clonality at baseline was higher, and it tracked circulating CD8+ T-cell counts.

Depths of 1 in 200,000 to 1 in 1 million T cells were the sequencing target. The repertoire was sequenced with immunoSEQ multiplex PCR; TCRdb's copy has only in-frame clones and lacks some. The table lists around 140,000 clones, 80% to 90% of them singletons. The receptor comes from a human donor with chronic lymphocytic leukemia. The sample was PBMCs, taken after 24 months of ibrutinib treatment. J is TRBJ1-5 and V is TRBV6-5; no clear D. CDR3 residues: CASSYSMGSGQPQHF. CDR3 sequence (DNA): TGTGCCAGCAGTTACTCGATGGGGAGTGGGCAGCCCCAGCATTTT.